The clone carrying this T cell receptor (beta chain) was seen a single time. Repertoires were generated with immunoSEQ multiplex PCR, while TCRdb's copy carries only in-frame clones and drops some. The data show around 160,000 clones, with 80% seen just once and 10% to 15% held by the top ten. The data derive from a study of blood T cell repertoires in COVID-19. Study as a whole: The samples span acute and convalescent COVID-19 from the United States, Italy and Spain. PBMCs, B-cell-depleted T cells, or T cells were the source of the cDNA or gDNA that made up the material.

This receptor was obtained from a man aged 60-69 years with active or convalescent COVID-19. The sample comprised peripheral blood.

The CDR3 reads CAISDLRGSGYEQYF. CDR3 in DNA: TGTGCCATCAGTGACTTACGCGGGAGTGGGTACGAGCAGTACTTC. V gene TRBV10-3 combines with J gene TRBJ2-7; 7 bases are shared with TRBD2. Germline CDR1 reads ENHRY; CDR2 reads SYGVKD. The CDR3 is made up of 15 amino acids. V was clipped by 3 bases and J by 4 bases; unmatched bases: 9.